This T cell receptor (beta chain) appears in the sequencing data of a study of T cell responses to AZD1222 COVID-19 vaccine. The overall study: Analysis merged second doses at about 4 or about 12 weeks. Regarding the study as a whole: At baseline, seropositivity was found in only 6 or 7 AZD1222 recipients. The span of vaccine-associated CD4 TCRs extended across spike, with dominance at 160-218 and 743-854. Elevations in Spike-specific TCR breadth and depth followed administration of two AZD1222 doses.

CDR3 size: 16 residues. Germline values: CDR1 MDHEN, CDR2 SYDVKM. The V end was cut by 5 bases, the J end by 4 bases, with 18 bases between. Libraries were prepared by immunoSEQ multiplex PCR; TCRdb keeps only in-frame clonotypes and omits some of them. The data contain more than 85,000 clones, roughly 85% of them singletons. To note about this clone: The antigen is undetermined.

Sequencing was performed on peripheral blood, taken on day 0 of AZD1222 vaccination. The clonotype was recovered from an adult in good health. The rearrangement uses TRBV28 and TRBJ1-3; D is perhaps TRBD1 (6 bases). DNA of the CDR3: TGTGCCAGCAGTCCCCCGCCGGACAGAGAAGGAAACACCATATATTTT. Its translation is CASSPPPDREGNTIYF. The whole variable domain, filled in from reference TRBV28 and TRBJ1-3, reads DVKVTQSSRYLVKRTGEKVFLECVQDMDHENMFWYRQDPGLGLRLIYFSYDVKMKEKGDIPEGYSVSREKKERFSLILESASTNQTSMYLCASSPPPDREGNTIYFGEGSWLTVV.